The 23 T cell receptor beta chains given below trace back to one sample, sequenced in a study of T cells after posttransplantation cyclophosphamide. Cyclophosphamide on days +3 and +4 followed busulfan-fludarabine conditioning and a marrow graft. Libraries were prepared by immunoSEQ multiplex PCR; TCRdb keeps only in-frame clonotypes and omits some of them. The data contain more than 6,500 clones, about 90% of them singletons. The sequencing used PBMCs, collected 1404 days after allogeneic stem cell transplant with posttransplant cyclophosphamide. These receptors were taken from a female patient aged 45 to 65 who received an allogeneic stem cell transplant from a related donor, was CMV-positive, and had no GVHD. These T cells may partly come from the graft donor.

This chain uses TRBV6-4 with TRBJ2-7; no clear D. Germline V lookup: CDR1 MRHNA, CDR2 SNTAGT. This CDR3 comprises 11 residues. V lost 8 bases, J lost 6 bases, and 11 bases lay in between. DNA of the CDR3: TGTGCCAGCCCGCAGTTTCCCGAGCAGTACTTC. Translating it yields CASPQFPEQYF.

This sequence joins TRBV28 and TRBJ2-3; 9 bases map to TRBD2. The trim removed 3 bases at V and 3 bases at J, leaving 1 base unmatched. This CDR3 has 14 residues. From germline, CDR1 is MDHEN and CDR2 SYDVKM. The DNA for the CDR3 is TGTGCCAGCAGTTTTCTAGCGGGAACAGATACGCAGTATTTT. It is translated as CASSFLAGTDTQYF.

The rearrangement joins TRBV19 to TRBJ1-3; unclear D gene. Germline V gene data show CDR1 as LNHDA and CDR2 as SQIVND (reference sequence). The V and J ends lost 5 bases and 7 bases respectively, with 12 bases between them. There are 13 residues in the CDR3. The CDR3: CASSEFVRNTIYF. The DNA for the CDR3 is TGTGCCAGTAGTGAATTTGTTCGGAACACCATATATTTT.

Note on this clone: The conserved phenylalanine or tryptophan is not found at the CDR3 terminus, so this likely reflects a read error. The DNA is left out, because the CDR3 cannot be placed on it with certainty; the CDR3 is given as TCRdb lists it. The J gene is TRBJ1-1, the V gene TRBV5-4. Germline CDR1 SGHNT, CDR2 YYREEE (reference sequence). The CDR3 adds up to 14 amino acids, both ends counted. CDR3 residues: CASSLGGLASQVNV.

This clone showed up just once. The chain recombines TRBV29-1 with TRBJ1-2, with no clear D. CDR3 length equals 12 residues. Germline CDR1 reads SQVTM; CDR2 reads ANQGSEA. V lost 6 bases and J lost 4, with 12 bases in between. CDR3 DNA: TGCAGCGTGTTAGGAGTTAGCTATGGCTACACCTTC. It is translated as CSVLGVSYGYTF.

V usage is TRBV28 and J usage is TRBJ1-2; D is possibly TRBD1 (5 bases). CDR3 length: 14 amino acids. Germline CDR1 is MDHEN and CDR2 is SYDVKM. Trimming removed 2 bases from V and 5 bases from J, with 12 bases in between. CDR3 sequence: CASSLESRVYGYTF. CDR3 in DNA: TGTGCCAGCAGTTTAGAATCCAGGGTGTATGGCTACACCTTC.

This clone is large. The rearrangement links TRBV2 to TRBJ1-1; possibly TRBD1 for D (6 bases). Germline assignment: CDR1 SNHLY and CDR2 FYNNEI. CDR3 size: 16 residues. V shed 6 bases and J shed 1 base, with 18 bases lying between them. This CDR3 is CASSHTIQGSNTEAFF. The CDR3 DNA reads TGTGCCAGCAGCCATACCATACAGGGTTCGAACACTGAAGCTTTCTTT.

The chain links TRBV9 to TRBJ2-6; D might be TRBD1 (6 bases). The CDR3 extends over 21 amino acids. V lost 4 bases, J lost 0 bases, and 26 bases lay in between. Per the germline V gene, CDR1 is SGDLS and CDR2 is YYNGEE. The CDR3 loop reads CASSFTKAQGRFYSGANVLTF. The DNA of the CDR3 is TGTGCCAGCAGCTTTACCAAAGCTCAGGGGCGGTTTTACTCTGGGGCCAACGTCCTGACTTTC.

V usage is TRBV4-3 and J usage is TRBJ2-2, with D possibly TRBD1 on 5 matching bases. The length of the CDR3 is 15 residues. Germline CDR1 reads LGHNA; CDR2 reads YSLEER. V lost 1 base, J lost 5 bases, and 11 bases lay in between. In DNA form, the CDR3 reads TGCGCCAGCAGCCAAGCCCAGGGTCCTACCGGGGAGCTGTTTTTT. Protein product: CASSQAQGPTGELFF.

The chain recombines TRBV7-9 with TRBJ1-1; a weak D match, TRBD1 (6 bases). The CDR3 covers 12 residues. Trimming removed 6 bases at V and 8 bases at J, with 13 bases between. Germline V gene lookup returns CDR1 SEHNR and CDR2 FQNEAQ (reference sequence). The CDR3 spells CASRPGQIEAFF. The CDR3 nucleotides read TGTGCCAGCAGGCCCGGACAGATAGAAGCTTTCTTT. The complete variable domain, with remaining parts taken from reference TRBV7-9 and TRBJ1-1, reads DTGVSQNPRHKITKRGQNVTFRCDPISEHNRLYWYRQTLGQGPEFLTYFQNEAQLEKSRLLSDRFSAERPKGSFSTLEIQRTEQGDSAMYLCASRPGQIEAFFGQGTRLTVV.

To note about this clone: Distinct nucleotide sequences in the sample also encode this CDR3. The rearrangement links TRBV6-6 to TRBJ2-1; D possibly corresponds to TRBD2 (5 bases). This CDR3 spans 14 amino acids. CDR1 MNHNY and CDR2 SVGAGI come from the germline V gene (reference sequence). V was trimmed by 7 bases and J by 3 bases, leaving 13 bases between them. The CDR3 DNA sequence: TGTGCCAGCAATCCTAGTGGGAGCTACAATGAGCAGTTCTTC. It codes for CASNPSGSYNEQFF.

CDR3 coding DNA: TGTGCCAGCAGTGGAACAGGGTTGCATAATGGCTACACCTTC. Its translation is CASSGTGLHNGYTF. This rearrangement joins TRBV6-1 to TRBJ1-2; a possible D gene is TRBD1 (6 bases). The V gene's germline CDR1 is MNHNS and CDR2 SASEGT. This CDR3 is built from 14 residues. V lost 4 bases and J 6 bases, leaving 15 bases between the germline ends.

The chain couples TRBV2 to TRBJ1-2; D gene ambiguous. The V and J ends lost 4 bases and 13 bases respectively, with 13 bases between them. CDR1 SNHLY and CDR2 FYNNEI come from the germline V gene. The CDR3 spans 11 residues. CDR3 coding DNA: TGTGCCAGCAGTGTCGGCAGGCGGGCCACCTTC. Residues: CASSVGRRATF.

J is TRBJ2-1 and V is TRBV6-5, with 7 bases fitting TRBD1. CDR1 is MNHEY and CDR2 is SVGAGI in the germline V gene. CDR3 length equals 15 residues. Losses at the gene ends were 5 bases for V and 3 bases for J; bases not matched to a gene: 7. The CDR3 spells CASSISRGFYNEQFF. In nucleotides, the CDR3 is TGTGCCAGCAGTATATCCAGGGGGTTCTACAATGAGCAGTTCTTC.

This clone was found once. The chain links TRBV9 to TRBJ2-7; 9 bases are shared with TRBD2. Per germline, CDR1 SGDLS and CDR2 YYNGEE. This CDR3 spans 17 amino acids. The J segment lost 5 bases and the V segment lost 3 bases, leaving 15 bases of the junction unmatched. Here the CDR3 DNA reads TGTGCCAGCAGCGCTCACGGGGCTAGCGGGATAGGCGACGAGCAGTACTTC. It yields the protein CASSAHGASGIGDEQYF.

V is TRBV7-9 and J is TRBJ2-7, with 8 bases fitting TRBD1. The V segment lost 1 base and the J segment 4 bases; nucleotides outside the gene matches: 6. CDR3 length: 15 amino acids. Looked up from germline, CDR1 is SEHNR and CDR2 is FQNEAQ (reference sequence). CDR3 coding DNA: TGTGCCAGCAGCTTAGGGACAGGGTCCTATTACGAGCAGTACTTC. This gives the protein CASSLGTGSYYEQYF.

This chain joins TRBV18 and TRBJ1-3, with D possibly being TRBD1 (5 bases). The germline V gene has CDR1 KGHSH and CDR2 LQKENI. This CDR3 has 15 residues. The germline V and J ends were trimmed by 8 bases and 0 bases, with 14 bases remaining between them. CDR3 in DNA: TGTGCCAGCGCCCCCCAGGGTATCTCTGGAAACACCATATATTTT. Its translation is CASAPQGISGNTIYF. The whole variable domain, remainder taken from reference TRBV18 and TRBJ1-3, is NAGVMQNPRHLVRRRGQEARLRCSPMKGHSHVYWYRQLPEEGLKFMVYLQKENIIDESGMPKERFSAEFPKEGPSILRIQQVVRGDSAAYFCASAPQGISGNTIYFGEGSWLTVV.

This chain uses TRBV29-1 with TRBJ1-1; D uncertain. V was pared by 6 bases and J by 11 bases, with 16 bases between. The CDR3 sequence is 11 residues long. Germline lookup yields CDR1 SQVTM and CDR2 ANQGSEA. Written as DNA, the CDR3 is TGCAGCGTCCTTGAGTCTCGGTCGGCTTTCTTT. It is translated as CSVLESRSAFF.

The chain is built from TRBV27 and TRBJ1-1; D perhaps matches TRBD1 (6 bases). This CDR3 has 16 residues. The germline V gene encodes CDR1 MNHEY and CDR2 SMNVEV (reference sequence). Trimming removed 4 bases from V and 0 bases from J, with 15 bases in between. CDR3 DNA sequence: TGTGCCAGCAGTTCAGACAGGATTGGTTTGAACACTGAAGCTTTCTTT. Translation: CASSSDRIGLNTEAFF.

This chain links TRBV7-2 with TRBJ2-7, with TRBD2 identical over 9 bases. J was trimmed by 4 bases and V by 7 bases; bases with no gene match: 17. The CDR3 is made up of 17 amino acids. In germline, CDR1 is SGHTA, CDR2 FQGNSA. The CDR3 reads CASTLLAGANSLYEQYF. DNA of the CDR3: TGTGCCAGCACCCTTTTAGCGGGAGCAAACTCCCTGTACGAGCAGTACTTC.

The genes are TRBV7-9 and TRBJ1-1; D is perhaps TRBD1 (5 bases). CDR3 length: 13 residues. The germline CDR1 and CDR2 sequences are SEHNR and FQNEAQ (reference sequence). The ends were cut back, 5 bases at V and 5 bases at J, with 12 bases in the middle. CDR3: CASSQDGGTEAFF. The CDR3 DNA follows: TGTGCCAGCAGCCAAGACGGGGGTACTGAAGCTTTCTTT. Using reference TRBV7-9 and TRBJ1-1 for the parts outside the CDR3, the full variable domain is DTGVSQNPRHKITKRGQNVTFRCDPISEHNRLYWYRQTLGQGPEFLTYFQNEAQLEKSRLLSDRFSAERPKGSFSTLEIQRTEQGDSAMYLCASSQDGGTEAFFGQGTRLTVV.

The chain recombines TRBV18 with TRBJ1-1; 7 bases are a match to TRBD1. J gave up 4 bases and V 6 bases, and 8 bases lay outside the gene matches. Looked up from germline, CDR1 is KGHSH and CDR2 is LQKENI. The CDR3 is 14 residues long. The CDR3 sequence is CASSPTGRGTEAFF. The CDR3 bases are TGTGCCAGCTCCCCGACAGGGAGAGGCACTGAAGCTTTCTTT. The variable domain in full, completed from reference TRBV18 and TRBJ1-1, reads NAGVMQNPRHLVRRRGQEARLRCSPMKGHSHVYWYRQLPEEGLKFMVYLQKENIIDESGMPKERFSAEFPKEGPSILRIQQVVRGDSAAYFCASSPTGRGTEAFFGQGTRLTVV.

The V and J genes are TRBV19 and TRBJ2-3; a possible D gene is TRBD2 (6 bases). Germline CDR1 reads LNHDA; CDR2 reads SQIVND (reference sequence). The CDR3 runs 16 residues. The V end lost 4 bases, the J end lost 5 bases, and 19 bases lay between the germline ends. The CDR3 sequence is CASSTPSSALGDTQYF. DNA for the CDR3: TGTGCCAGTAGTACCCCTTCTAGCGCTCTAGGAGATACGCAGTATTTT.